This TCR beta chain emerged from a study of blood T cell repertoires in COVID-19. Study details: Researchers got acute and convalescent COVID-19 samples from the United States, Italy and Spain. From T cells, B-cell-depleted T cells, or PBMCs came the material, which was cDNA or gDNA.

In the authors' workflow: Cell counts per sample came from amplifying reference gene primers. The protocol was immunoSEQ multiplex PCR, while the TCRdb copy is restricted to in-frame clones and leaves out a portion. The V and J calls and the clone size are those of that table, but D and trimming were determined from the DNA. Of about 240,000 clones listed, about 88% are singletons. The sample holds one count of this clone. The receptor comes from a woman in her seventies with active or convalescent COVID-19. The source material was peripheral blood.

The CDR3 loop is CASSQVGAAPTHYNEQFF. CDR3 nucleotides: TGTGCCAGCAGCCAAGTAGGGGCGGCCCCCACCCATTACAATGAGCAGTTCTTC. The rearrangement joins TRBV4-2 to TRBJ2-1; TRBD1 is a possible D gene (5 bases). CDR1 LGHNA and CDR2 YNFKEQ come from the germline V gene. With 1 base removed from V and 4 bases from J, the gap between germline ends came to 20 bases. The CDR3 has 18 amino acids.